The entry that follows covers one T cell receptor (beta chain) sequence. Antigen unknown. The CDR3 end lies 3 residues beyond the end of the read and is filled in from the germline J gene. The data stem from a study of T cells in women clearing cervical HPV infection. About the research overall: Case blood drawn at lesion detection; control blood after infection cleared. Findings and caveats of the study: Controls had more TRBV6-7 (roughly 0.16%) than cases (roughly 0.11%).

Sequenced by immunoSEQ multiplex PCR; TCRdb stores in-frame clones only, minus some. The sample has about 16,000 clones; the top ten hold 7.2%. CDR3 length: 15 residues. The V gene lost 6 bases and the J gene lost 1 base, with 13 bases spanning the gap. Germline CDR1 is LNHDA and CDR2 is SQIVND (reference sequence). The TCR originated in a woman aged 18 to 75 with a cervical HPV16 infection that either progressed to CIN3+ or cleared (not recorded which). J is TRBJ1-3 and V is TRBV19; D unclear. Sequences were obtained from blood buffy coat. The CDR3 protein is CASSLAGWSGNTIYF. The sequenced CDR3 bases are TGTGCCAGTAGCTTGGCCGGGTGGTCTGGAAACACC.